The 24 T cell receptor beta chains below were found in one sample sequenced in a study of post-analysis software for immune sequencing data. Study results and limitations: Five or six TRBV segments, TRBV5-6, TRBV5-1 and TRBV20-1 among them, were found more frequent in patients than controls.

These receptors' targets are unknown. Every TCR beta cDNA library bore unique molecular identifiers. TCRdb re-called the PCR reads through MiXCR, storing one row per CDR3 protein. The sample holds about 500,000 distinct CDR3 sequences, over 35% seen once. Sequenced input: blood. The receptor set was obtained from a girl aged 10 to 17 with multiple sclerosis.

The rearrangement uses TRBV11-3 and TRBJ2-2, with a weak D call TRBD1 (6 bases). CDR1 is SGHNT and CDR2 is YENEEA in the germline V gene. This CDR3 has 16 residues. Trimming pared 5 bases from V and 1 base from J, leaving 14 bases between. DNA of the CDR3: TGTGCCAGCAGCCCCACGGGACACTTGAACACCGGGGAGCTGTTTTTT. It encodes CASSPTGHLNTGELFF.

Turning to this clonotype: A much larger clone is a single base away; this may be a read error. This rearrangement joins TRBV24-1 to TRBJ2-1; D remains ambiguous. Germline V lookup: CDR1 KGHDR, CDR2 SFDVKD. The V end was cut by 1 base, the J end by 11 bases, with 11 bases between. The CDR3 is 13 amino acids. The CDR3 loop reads CATSDLEASKQFF. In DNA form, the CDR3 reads TGTGCCACCAGTGATTTAGAGGCGAGTAAGCAGTTCTTC.

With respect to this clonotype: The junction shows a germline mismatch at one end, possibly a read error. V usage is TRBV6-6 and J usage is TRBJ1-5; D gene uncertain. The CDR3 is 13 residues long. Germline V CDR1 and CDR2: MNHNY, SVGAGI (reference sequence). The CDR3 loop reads CASRGQSSQPQHF. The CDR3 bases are TGTGCCAGCAGGGGCCAAAGCAGTCAGCCCCAGCATTTT.

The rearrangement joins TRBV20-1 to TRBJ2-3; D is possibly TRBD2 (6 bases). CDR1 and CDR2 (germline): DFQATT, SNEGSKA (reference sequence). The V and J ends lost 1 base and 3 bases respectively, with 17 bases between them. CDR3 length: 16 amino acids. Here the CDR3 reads CSARGWRGRSTDTQYF. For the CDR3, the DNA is TGCAGTGCTAGAGGGTGGAGGGGCAGGTCGACAGATACGCAGTATTTT.

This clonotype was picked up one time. The DNA for the CDR3 is TGTGCCAGCAGTTCAAAGGTCGTGGGTCAGCCCCAGCATTTT. Encoded protein: CASSSKVVGQPQHF. The rearrangement links TRBV6-5 to TRBJ1-5; no reliable D call. In germline, CDR1 is MNHEY, CDR2 SVGAGI. The CDR3 is 14 residues long. Deletions cut 4 bases from V and 6 bases from J, with 13 bases between.

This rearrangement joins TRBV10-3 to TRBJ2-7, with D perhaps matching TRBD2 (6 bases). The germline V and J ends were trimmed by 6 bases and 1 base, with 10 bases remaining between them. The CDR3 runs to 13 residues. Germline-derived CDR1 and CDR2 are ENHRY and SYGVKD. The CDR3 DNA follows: TGTGCCATCAGGGGTGGGGGGTCCTACGAGCAGTACTTC. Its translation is CAIRGGGSYEQYF.

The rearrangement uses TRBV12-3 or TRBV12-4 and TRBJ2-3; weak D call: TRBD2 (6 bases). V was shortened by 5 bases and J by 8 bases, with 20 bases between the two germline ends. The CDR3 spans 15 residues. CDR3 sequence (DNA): TGTGCCAGCAGTCAGACTAGGATTCCCCCGGGTACGCAGTATTTT. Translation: CASSQTRIPPGTQYF.

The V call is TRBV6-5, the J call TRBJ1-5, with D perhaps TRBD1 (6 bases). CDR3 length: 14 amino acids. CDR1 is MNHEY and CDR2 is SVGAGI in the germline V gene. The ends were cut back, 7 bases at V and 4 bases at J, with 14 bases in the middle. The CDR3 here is CASTPGGKNQPQHF. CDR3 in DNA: TGTGCCAGCACCCCCGGGGGCAAAAATCAGCCCCAGCATTTT.

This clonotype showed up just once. CDR3 coding DNA: TGTGCCAGCAGTGGAGTAGCGGGAGACGAGCAGTACTTC. Translating gives CASSGVAGDEQYF. The V gene is TRBV13, the J gene TRBJ2-7, with 9 bases identical to TRBD2. Germline loops: CDR1 PRHDT, CDR2 FYEKMQ (reference sequence). V lost 6 bases and J lost 5; bases outside the gene matches: 5. There are 13 residues in the CDR3.

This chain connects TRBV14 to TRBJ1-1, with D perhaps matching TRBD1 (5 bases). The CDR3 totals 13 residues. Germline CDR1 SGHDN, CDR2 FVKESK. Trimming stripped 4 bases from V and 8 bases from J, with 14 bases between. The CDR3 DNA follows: TGTGCCAGCAGCCTTGTGAGGGGAAGGGAAGCTTTCTTT. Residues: CASSLVRGREAFF.

The CDR3 region has the DNA TGTGCCAGCAGTTCCCCAGGGACAGGGGGCAGTGACGAGCAGTACTTC. This encodes CASSSPGTGGSDEQYF. The V call is TRBV28, the J call TRBJ2-5; TRBD1 matches at 12 bases. The end of the DNA fits TRBJ2-7 better, so the J call may be wrong. This CDR3 contains 16 residues. Per the germline V gene, CDR1 is MDHEN and CDR2 is SYDVKM.

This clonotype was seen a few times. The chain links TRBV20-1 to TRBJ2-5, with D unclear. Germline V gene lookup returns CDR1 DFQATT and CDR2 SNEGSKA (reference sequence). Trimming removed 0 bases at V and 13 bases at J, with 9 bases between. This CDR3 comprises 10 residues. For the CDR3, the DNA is TGCAGTGCTAGAGATAGTGGGCTGTACTTC. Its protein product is CSARDSGLYF.

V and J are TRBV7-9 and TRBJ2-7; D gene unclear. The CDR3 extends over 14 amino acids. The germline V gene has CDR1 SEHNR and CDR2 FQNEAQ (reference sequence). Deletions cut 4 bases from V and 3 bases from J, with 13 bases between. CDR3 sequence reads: CASSSNDGYYEQYF. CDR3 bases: TGTGCCAGCAGCTCCAACGACGGGTACTACGAGCAGTACTTC.

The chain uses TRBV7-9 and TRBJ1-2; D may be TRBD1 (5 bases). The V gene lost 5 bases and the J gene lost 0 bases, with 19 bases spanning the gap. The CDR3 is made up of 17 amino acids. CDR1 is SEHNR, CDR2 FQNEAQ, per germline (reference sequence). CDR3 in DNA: TGTGCCAGCAGCACCTCGGGGGTTGGGGTGACTAACTATGGCTACACCTTC. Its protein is CASSTSGVGVTNYGYTF.

The CDR3 DNA sequence: TGTGCCAGCAGCCGGAAAGTGGGCGGAGCGCTTAGCTCCTACAATGAGCAGTTCTTC. Translated, it gives CASSRKVGGALSSYNEQFF. The V call is TRBV7-2, the J call TRBJ2-1; D is undetermined. Trimming stripped 5 bases from V and 0 bases from J, with 23 bases between. This CDR3 is built from 19 residues. CDR1 SGHTA and CDR2 FQGNSA come from the germline V gene.

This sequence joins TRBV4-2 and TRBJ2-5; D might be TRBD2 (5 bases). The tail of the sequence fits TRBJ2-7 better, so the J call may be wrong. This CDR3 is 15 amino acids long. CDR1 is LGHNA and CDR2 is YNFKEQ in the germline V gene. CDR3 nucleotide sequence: TGTGCCAGCAGCCAAGAGCCCGGGAAAACCTACGAGCAGTACTTC. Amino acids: CASSQEPGKTYEQYF.

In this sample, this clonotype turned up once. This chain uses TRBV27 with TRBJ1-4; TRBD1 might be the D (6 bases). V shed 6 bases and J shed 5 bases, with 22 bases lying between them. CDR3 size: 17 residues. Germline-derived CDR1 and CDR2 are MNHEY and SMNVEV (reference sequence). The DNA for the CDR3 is TGTGCCAGCAGCCCCGACAGGACAATCCTTCCAAATGAAAAACTGTTTTTT. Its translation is CASSPDRTILPNEKLFF.

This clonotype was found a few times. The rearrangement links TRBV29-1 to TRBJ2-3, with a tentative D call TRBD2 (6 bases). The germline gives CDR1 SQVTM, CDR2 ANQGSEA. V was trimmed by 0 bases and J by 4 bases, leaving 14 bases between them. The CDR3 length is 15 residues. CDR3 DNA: TGCAGCGTTGAAGATTTCGGAGGGCGGGCAGATACGCAGTATTTT. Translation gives CSVEDFGGRADTQYF.

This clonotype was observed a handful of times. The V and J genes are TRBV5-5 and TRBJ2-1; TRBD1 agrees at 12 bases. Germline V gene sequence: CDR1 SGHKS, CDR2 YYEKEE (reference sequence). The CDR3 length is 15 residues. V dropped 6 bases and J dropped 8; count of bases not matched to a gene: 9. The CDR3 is CASTDPGQGADEQFF. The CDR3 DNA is TGTGCCAGCACCGATCCGGGACAGGGGGCGGATGAGCAGTTCTTC. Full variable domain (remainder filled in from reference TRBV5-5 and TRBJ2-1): DAGVTQSPTHLIKTRGQQVTLRCSPISGHKSVSWYQQVLGQGPQFIFQYYEKEERGRGNFPDRFSARQFPNYSSELNVNALLLGDSALYLCASTDPGQGADEQFFGPGTRLTVL.

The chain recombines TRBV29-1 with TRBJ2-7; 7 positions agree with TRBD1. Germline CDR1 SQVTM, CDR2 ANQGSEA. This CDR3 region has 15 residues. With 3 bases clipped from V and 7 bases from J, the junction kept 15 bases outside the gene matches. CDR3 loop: CSVEGAGTVGYEQYF. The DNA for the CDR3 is TGCAGCGTTGAGGGAGCCGGGACAGTCGGCTATGAGCAGTACTTC.

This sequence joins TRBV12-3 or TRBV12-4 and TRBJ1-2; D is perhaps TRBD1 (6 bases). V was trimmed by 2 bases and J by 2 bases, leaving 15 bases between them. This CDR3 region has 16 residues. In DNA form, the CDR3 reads TGTGCCAGCAGTTTATCCGGAGGGGGGGCGAACTATGGCTACACCTTC. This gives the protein CASSLSGGGANYGYTF.

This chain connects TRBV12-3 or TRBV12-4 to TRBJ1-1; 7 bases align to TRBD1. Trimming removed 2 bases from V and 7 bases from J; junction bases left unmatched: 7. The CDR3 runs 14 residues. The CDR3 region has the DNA TGTGCCAGCAGTTTATCCCGGGACAGACTTGAAGCTTTCTTT. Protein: CASSLSRDRLEAFF.

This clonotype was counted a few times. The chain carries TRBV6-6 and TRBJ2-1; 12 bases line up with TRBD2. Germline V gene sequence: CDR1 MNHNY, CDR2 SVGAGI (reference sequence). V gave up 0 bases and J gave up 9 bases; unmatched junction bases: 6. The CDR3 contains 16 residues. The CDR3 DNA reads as TGTGCCAGCAGTTACTCTCTCACTAGCGGGAGGAGTGAGCAGTTCTTC. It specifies CASSYSLTSGRSEQFF.

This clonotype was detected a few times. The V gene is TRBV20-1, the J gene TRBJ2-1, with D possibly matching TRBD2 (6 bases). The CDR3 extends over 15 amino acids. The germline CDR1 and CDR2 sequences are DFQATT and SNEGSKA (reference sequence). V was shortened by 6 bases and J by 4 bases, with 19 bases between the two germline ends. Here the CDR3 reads CSARSGLLPYNEQFF. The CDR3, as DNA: TGCAGTGCCCGGAGCGGGTTGTTACCGTACAATGAGCAGTTCTTC.